The 9 T cell receptor beta chains given below trace back to one sample, sequenced in a study of T cell responses to AZD1222 COVID-19 vaccine. Repertoires were generated with immunoSEQ multiplex PCR, while TCRdb's copy carries only in-frame clones and drops some. This table has about 110,000 clones, roughly 90% appearing once. The sample consisted of peripheral blood, taken 28 days after the second AZD1222 dose. The receptors stem from an adult who received the AZD1222 COVID-19 vaccine.

CDR3 sequence reads: CSVGPGREAFF. CDR3 DNA sequence: TGCAGCGTTGGACCCGGCCGTGAAGCTTTCTTT. The chain has TRBV29-1 and TRBJ1-1; the D is unclear. Per the germline V gene, CDR1 is SQVTM and CDR2 is ANQGSEA. With 4 bases removed from V and 7 bases from J, the gap between germline ends came to 10 bases. The CDR3 totals 11 residues.

The gene calls are TRBV28 and TRBJ2-7; 7 positions match TRBD1. There are 14 residues in the CDR3. CDR1 and CDR2 from the germline V gene are MDHEN and SYDVKM. Germline trimming cut 6 bases from V and 7 bases from J; bases unmatched to any gene: 12. The CDR3 bases are TGTGCCAGCAGCCTCTCGAACAGGGGAGCGGAGCAGTACTTC. It translates to CASSLSNRGAEQYF.

The V gene is TRBV5-1, the J gene TRBJ2-7, with D hard to call. This CDR3 spans 14 amino acids. The V end lost 0 bases, the J end lost 7 bases, and 14 bases lay between the germline ends. Germline CDR1 reads SGHRS; CDR2 reads YFSETQ. The CDR3 coding sequence is TGCGCCAGCAGCTTGGCGTTAGGATCGTATGAGCAGTACTTC. Protein product: CASSLALGSYEQYF.

This clone was seen only a few times. As DNA, the CDR3 is TGTGCCAGCAGTCACGGCCACCCCCGGAGGGATAATGAAAAACTGTTTTTT. Amino acids: CASSHGHPRRDNEKLFF. This chain links TRBV6-6 with TRBJ1-4; D remains unclear. The CDR3 spans 17 residues. Germline CDR1 is MNHNY and CDR2 is SVGAGI (reference sequence). The ends were cut back, 5 bases at V and 4 bases at J, with 20 bases in the middle.

The chain combines TRBV6-6 with TRBJ2-7; D may be TRBD2 (6 bases). The CDR3 sequence is 13 residues long. Germline V lookup: CDR1 MNHNY, CDR2 SVGAGI (reference sequence). Deletions cut 6 bases from V and 5 bases from J, with 14 bases between. CDR3 sequence (DNA): TGTGCCAGCAGCCCCCAGTGGGGGGACGAGCAGTACTTC. Residues: CASSPQWGDEQYF.

V and J are TRBV18 and TRBJ1-5, with a tentative D call TRBD1 (6 bases). The CDR3 is 18 residues long. The ends were cut back, 3 bases at V and 1 base at J, with 19 bases in the middle. CDR1 and CDR2 (germline): KGHSH, LQKENI. CDR3 amino acids: CASSPHPPGQLSNQPQHF. The CDR3 bases are TGTGCCAGCTCACCTCACCCTCCGGGACAACTAAGCAATCAGCCCCAGCATTTT.

This chain connects TRBV5-8 to TRBJ1-1, with D perhaps matching TRBD1 (5 bases). This CDR3 contains 14 residues. Germline CDR1 SGHTS, CDR2 YDEGEE. Trimming took off 0 bases at V and 1 base at J, with 7 bases between the two ends. The CDR3 protein is CASSLDQGNTEAFF. The CDR3 nucleotides are TGTGCCAGCAGCTTGGATCAGGGGAACACTGAAGCTTTCTTT.

The CDR3 sequence: CASSIWQGDEQFF. The CDR3 coding sequence is TGTGCCAGTAGTATATGGCAGGGCGATGAGCAGTTCTTC. The chain joins TRBV19 to TRBJ2-1, with D possibly matching TRBD1 (5 bases). Trimming left V 2 bases short and J 8 bases short, with 10 bases between. Germline assignment: CDR1 LNHDA and CDR2 SQIVND (reference sequence). The CDR3 consists of 13 residues.

The rearrangement links TRBV19 to TRBJ2-1; 9 bases agree with TRBD2. V shed 8 bases, J shed 4 bases, and the junction held 9 bases outside the gene matches. This CDR3 region has 15 residues. CDR1 is LNHDA, CDR2 SQIVND, per germline (reference sequence). DNA for the CDR3: TGTGCCAGTGCGGTAGGCGGGAGGGGGTACAATGAGCAGTTCTTC. It encodes CASAVGGRGYNEQFF. Variable domain in full (rest from reference TRBV19 and TRBJ2-1): DGGITQSPKYLFRKEGQNVTLSCEQNLNHDAMYWYRQDPGQGLRLIYYSQIVNDFQKGDIAEGYSVSREKKESFPLTVTSAQKNPTAFYLCASAVGGRGYNEQFFGPGTRLTVL.